This TCR beta chain was profiled in a study of radiation and T cells in renal cell carcinoma. Treatment defined: treatment-naive control, cytoreductive nephrectomy. In regard to this clone: Antigen: not known.

Findings of the study overall: Dominant CDR3 motifs were more common in irradiated tumors than controls.

Trimming cost V 6 bases and J 12 bases; bases outside gene matches: 8. The CDR3 length is 12 residues. The V gene's germline CDR1 is MNHEY and CDR2 SVGAGI. The table came from immunoSEQ multiplex PCR; TCRdb's copy has only in-frame clones and leaves some out. The data contain about 23,000 clones, roughly 60% of them singletons. The material was tumor tissue, obtained from a patient whose treatment was nephrectomy without radiotherapy. The genes are TRBV6-5 and TRBJ1-1; 9 bases fit TRBD1. The source is a man aged 40-55 years with renal cell carcinoma. The CDR3 sequence is CASSTGTGITFF. The CDR3, as DNA: TGTGCCAGCAGCACCGGGACAGGGATAACTTTCTTT.